This T cell receptor (beta chain) was obtained from a study of regulatory T cells in long-lasting Graves disease. Notes on the study in general: Newly diagnosed disease favored TRBV20-1 and TRBJ2-1 over persistent disease.

As concerns this clonotype: Its antigen remains unknown.

The time point denotes: newly diagnosed GD, antithyroid drugs for less than 3 months. TCR sequences were obtained from RNA taken from PBMCs. Diagnosing Graves' disease relied on the American Thyroid Association guidelines. Peripheral blood, roughly 8.8 milliliters of it, was drawn into EDTA tubes. Construction of the TCR beta libraries employed iRepertoire HTBI primers in conjunction with Arm-PCR of CDR3 regions. TCRdb passed the multiplex PCR reads through MiXCR, listing each CDR3 protein once. The top ten hold 20% of the sample, which has some 350,000 distinct CDR3 sequences, roughly 16% seen once. V lost 2 bases and J lost 7; bases outside the gene matches: 7. CDR3 size: 14 residues. Germline lookup yields CDR1 SQVTM and CDR2 ANQGSEA. Another study also made use of these data, one on T cells in Graves' hyperthyroidism and ophthalmopathy. That work adds: Blood also held most thyroid clonotypes expanded beyond 0.001.

This chain joins TRBV29-1 and TRBJ2-5, with 10 bases that match TRBD1. The TCR comes from a woman under 30 with Graves disease. This material consisted of peripheral blood mononuclear cells (PBMCs), taken at new diagnosis, from a patient treated with antithyroid drugs. The CDR3 loop is CSVEMGTGDMTQYF. CDR3 DNA sequence: TGCAGCGTTGAAATGGGGACAGGGGATATGACCCAGTACTTC.